The 13 T cell receptor beta chains below come from one sample, sequenced in a study of blood T cell repertoires in COVID-19. Profiled with immunoSEQ multiplex PCR; TCRdb holds only in-frame clones, not every one. Altogether around 180,000 clones are present, roughly 85% being singletons, with the ten largest covering 2.5% to 3.5%. Specimen: peripheral blood. The receptors originated from a man aged 60-69 years with acute or convalescent COVID-19.

The genes are TRBV6-5 and TRBJ1-3, with D tentatively TRBD1 (6 bases). The CDR3 runs 15 residues. Germline loops: CDR1 MNHEY, CDR2 SVGAGI. The V end was cut by 7 bases, the J end by 0 bases, with 13 bases between. CDR3 in amino acids: CASTQRTASGNTIYF. The DNA for the CDR3 is TGTGCCAGCACCCAGAGGACAGCCTCTGGAAACACCATATATTTT.

V usage is TRBV28 and J usage is TRBJ1-2, with a weak D call TRBD1 (6 bases). Germline V CDR1 and CDR2: MDHEN, SYDVKM. The V end was cut by 6 bases, the J end by 7 bases, with 15 bases between. This CDR3 is 13 amino acids long. The CDR3 DNA is TGTGCCAGCAGCTACAGGGTCGCGAGTGGCTACACCTTC. Its protein is CASSYRVASGYTF.

The gene calls are TRBV6-1 and TRBJ2-2; 8 bases agree with TRBD2. The CDR3 totals 20 residues. Per germline, CDR1 MNHNS and CDR2 SASEGT. J gave up 2 bases and V 3 bases, and 17 bases lay outside the gene matches. CDR3 protein: CASSDFGWSEAGGNTGELFF. DNA for the CDR3: TGTGCCAGCAGTGATTTTGGTTGGAGTGAGGCGGGAGGCAACACCGGGGAGCTGTTTTTT.

This clone was counted a few times. The V and J genes are TRBV24-1 and TRBJ2-1, with TRBD2 matching over 12 bases. The CDR3 loop spans 15 amino acids. V was pared by 7 bases and J by 3 bases, with 3 bases of the junction left unmatched. Germline V gene data show CDR1 as KGHDR and CDR2 as SFDVKD. The CDR3 reads CATSRTSGNYNEQFF. CDR3 sequence (DNA): TGTGCCACCAGCCGGACTAGCGGGAACTACAATGAGCAGTTCTTC.

This sequence joins TRBV7-9 and TRBJ2-3; 7 bases match TRBD1. CDR3 length equals 16 residues. V lost 1 base to trimming and J lost 4 bases; unmatched junction nucleotides: 8. Germline V lookup: CDR1 SEHNR, CDR2 FQNEAQ (reference sequence). As DNA, the CDR3 is TGTGCCAGCAGCTTAGGTCACAGGGGATTCGCAGATACGCAGTATTTT. Its translation is CASSLGHRGFADTQYF.

The chain couples TRBV9 to TRBJ2-7; 11 bases map to TRBD2. CDR3 length: 15 residues. V was pared by 4 bases and J by 2 bases, with 5 bases of the junction left unmatched. Per the germline V gene, CDR1 is SGDLS and CDR2 is YYNGEE. DNA for the CDR3: TGTGCCAGCAGCCCCAGACTAGCGGGAACCTACGAGCAGTACTTC. Its translation: CASSPRLAGTYEQYF.

V usage is TRBV2 and J usage is TRBJ2-3; D remains unclear. CDR1 is SNHLY, CDR2 FYNNEI, per germline. Trimming cost V 7 bases and J 0 bases, with 11 bases left between them. The CDR3 extends over 14 amino acids. The CDR3 bases are TGTGCCAGCAATACTCGAGATAGCACAGATACGCAGTATTTT. This translates into CASNTRDSTDTQYF.

The rearrangement links TRBV3-1 (or the pseudogene TRBV3-2) to TRBJ2-5, with unresolved D. The CDR3 runs to 13 residues. The germline CDR1 and CDR2 sequences are LGHDT and YNNKEL (reference sequence). With 4 bases removed from V and 7 bases from J, the gap between germline ends came to 13 bases. The CDR3 DNA follows: TGTGCCAGCAGCCCTGATCGAGGCGCGACCCAGTACTTC. Translated: CASSPDRGATQYF.

This clone was seen a handful of times. The chain combines TRBV19 with TRBJ2-7, with TRBD2 matching 11 bases. The J segment lost 7 bases and the V segment lost 4 bases, leaving 9 bases of the junction unmatched. The germline V gene has CDR1 LNHDA and CDR2 SQIVND (reference sequence). This CDR3 spans 15 amino acids. CDR3 amino acids: CASSRTSGLSREQYF. The CDR3 DNA reads as TGTGCCAGTAGTAGGACTAGCGGGTTATCCAGGGAGCAGTACTTC.

The chain combines TRBV18 with TRBJ1-3, with 10 bases aligning to TRBD1. The CDR3 contains 16 residues. Trimming at V came to 4 bases and at J to 0 bases, leaving 3 bases not matched to a gene. Germline V gene data show CDR1 as KGHSH and CDR2 as LQKENI. The CDR3 here is CASSLGQGSSGNTIYF. CDR3 nucleotides: TGTGCCAGCTCACTGGGACAGGGGAGCTCTGGAAACACCATATATTTT.

V and J are TRBV19 and TRBJ2-7; possibly TRBD2 for D (6 bases). The CDR3 runs to 14 residues. V was clipped by 5 bases and J by 1 base, with 12 bases between them. Germline CDR1 and CDR2: LNHDA and SQIVND (reference sequence). The CDR3 spells CASSSLGGSYEQYF. The CDR3 nucleotides are TGTGCCAGTAGTTCCTTAGGAGGGTCCTACGAGCAGTACTTC. The whole variable domain, remainder taken from reference TRBV19 and TRBJ2-7, is DGGITQSPKYLFRKEGQNVTLSCEQNLNHDAMYWYRQDPGQGLRLIYYSQIVNDFQKGDIAEGYSVSREKKESFPLTVTSAQKNPTAFYLCASSSLGGSYEQYFGPGTRLTVT.

This chain joins TRBV5-5 and TRBJ2-1; a weak D match, TRBD2 (5 bases). Per the germline V gene, CDR1 is SGHKS and CDR2 is YYEKEE (reference sequence). V was cut by 4 bases and J by 2 bases, with 10 bases left in between. The CDR3 is 14 residues long. The CDR3 DNA reads as TGTGCCAGCAGCCTAGCCTTAACCTACAATGAGCAGTTCTTC. This translates into CASSLALTYNEQFF.

The chain uses TRBV2 and TRBJ2-3, with TRBD2 as a possible D gene (7 bases). Between the trimmed V and J ends, which lost 6 bases and 1 base, there was a span of 14 bases. Looked up from germline, CDR1 is SNHLY and CDR2 is FYNNEI. The CDR3 loop spans 15 amino acids. The CDR3 loop is CASRGGGHGTDTQYF. The CDR3 DNA is TGTGCCAGCAGGGGAGGGGGGCATGGCACAGATACGCAGTATTTT.